One sample yielded the 8 T cell receptor beta chains listed below, sequenced in a study of cytomegalovirus exposure and HLA in healthy donors. The PCR made use of 60 Vbeta and 13 Jbeta primers. Method: immunoSEQ multiplex PCR; TCRdb's copy keeps in-frame clones and lacks some. The table for this sample gives over 100,000 clones. The sample comprised PBMCs. The receptors here all came from a man between 35 and 55 years old in good health and CMV-seropositive.

The genes are TRBV16 and TRBJ2-5; possibly TRBD2 for D (6 bases). The CDR3 is 16 amino acids. The germline gives CDR1 KGHSY, CDR2 FQNENV. V dropped 3 bases and J dropped 2 bases, with 16 bases sitting between them. The CDR3 DNA follows: TGTGCCAGCAGCCAGTCTCGGAGGGCCAGGCAAGAGACCCAGTACTTC. This translates into CASSQSRRARQETQYF.

V and J are TRBV6-5 and TRBJ1-5, with D tentatively TRBD1 (6 bases). CDR1 and CDR2 from the germline V gene are MNHEY and SVGAGI. Trimming pared 0 bases from V and 4 bases from J, leaving 10 bases between. The CDR3 totals 15 residues. The CDR3, as DNA: TGTGCCAGCAGTTACTCGAACAGGGAAAATCAGCCCCAGCATTTT. Translated: CASSYSNRENQPQHF.

The chain employs TRBV30 and TRBJ2-7; D gene uncertain. Germline V lookup: CDR1 GTSNPN, CDR2 SVGIG (reference sequence). Between the trimmed V and J ends, which lost 3 bases and 2 bases, there was a span of 8 bases. The CDR3 has 12 residues. CDR3 region: CAWRPTTYEQYF. The DNA of the CDR3 is TGTGCCTGGAGGCCTACGACCTACGAGCAGTACTTC.

The rearrangement links TRBV2 to TRBJ1-3; D uncertain. CDR3 size: 11 residues. Germline assignment: CDR1 SNHLY and CDR2 FYNNEI. V dropped 4 bases and J dropped 6 bases, with 4 bases sitting between them. CDR3 amino acids: CASSGQNTIYF. The CDR3 DNA follows: TGTGCCAGCAGTGGGCAAAACACCATATATTTT.

The chain couples TRBV11-2 to TRBJ2-2; the D is unclear. The CDR3 consists of 15 residues. Trimming shortened V by 5 bases and J by 3 bases, and 13 bases separated the two germline ends. Per the germline V gene, CDR1 is SGHAT and CDR2 is FQNNGV. CDR3 nucleotide sequence: TGTGCCAGCAGCACTATTGGCTGGCACACCGGGGAGCTGTTTTTT. Translated: CASSTIGWHTGELFF.

The chain has TRBV10-3 and TRBJ1-1, with no clear D. V lost 10 bases to trimming and J lost 7 bases, with 16 bases between them. Looked up from germline, CDR1 is ENHRY and CDR2 is SYGVKD. The CDR3 spans 12 residues. CDR3 nucleotide sequence: TGTGCCACGGACTCCCAGACCAATGAAGCTTTCTTT. It yields the protein CATDSQTNEAFF.

The genes are TRBV7-2 and TRBJ2-5, with 7 bases matching TRBD2. This CDR3 has 14 residues. Germline V lookup: CDR1 SGHTA, CDR2 FQGNSA. After removal of 4 bases from V and 11 bases from J, the junction contained 13 bases not matched to a gene. This CDR3 reads CASSSLRPGREQYF. The CDR3 DNA reads TGTGCCAGCAGCTCCTTACGCCCGGGGCGGGAGCAGTACTTC.

The CDR3 coding sequence is TGTGCCAGCAGTTACCCCAGGGAAATAATCCGCTACACCTTC. Translating it yields CASSYPREIIRYTF. The rearrangement uses TRBV6-6 and TRBJ1-2; a weak D match, TRBD1 (5 bases). The CDR3 length is 14 residues. Trimming took 2 bases from V and 9 from J, leaving 16 bases between them. Germline values: CDR1 MNHNY, CDR2 SVGAGI (reference sequence).